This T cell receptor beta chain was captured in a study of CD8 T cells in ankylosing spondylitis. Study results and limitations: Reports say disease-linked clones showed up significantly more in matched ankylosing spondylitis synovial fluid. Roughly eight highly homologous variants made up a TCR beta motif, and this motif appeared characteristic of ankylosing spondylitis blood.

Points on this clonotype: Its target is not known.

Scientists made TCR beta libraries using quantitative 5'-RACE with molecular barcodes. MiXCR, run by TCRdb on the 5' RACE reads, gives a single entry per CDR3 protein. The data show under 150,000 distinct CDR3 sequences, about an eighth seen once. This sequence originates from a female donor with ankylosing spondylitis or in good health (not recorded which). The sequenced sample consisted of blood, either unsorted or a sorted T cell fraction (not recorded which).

In DNA, the CDR3 is TGTGCCAGCAGCCCCGAGCCTCGGTCGACCGGGGATACGCAGTATTTT. It is translated as CASSPEPRSTGDTQYF. V usage is TRBV7-8 and J usage is TRBJ2-3; D not certain. Trimming pared 5 bases from V and 6 bases from J, leaving 21 bases between. Germline V CDR1 and CDR2: SGHVS, FQNEAQ. CDR3 length equals 16 residues.